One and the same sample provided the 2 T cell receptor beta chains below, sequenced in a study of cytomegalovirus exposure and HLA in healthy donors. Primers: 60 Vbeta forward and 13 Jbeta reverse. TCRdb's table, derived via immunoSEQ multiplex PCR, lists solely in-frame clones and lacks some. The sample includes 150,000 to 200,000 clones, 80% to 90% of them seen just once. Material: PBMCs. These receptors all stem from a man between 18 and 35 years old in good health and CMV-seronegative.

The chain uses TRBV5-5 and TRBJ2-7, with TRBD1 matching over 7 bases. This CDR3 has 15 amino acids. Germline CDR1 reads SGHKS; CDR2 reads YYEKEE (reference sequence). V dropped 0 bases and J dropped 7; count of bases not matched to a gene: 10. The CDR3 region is CASSLVGTETWEQYF. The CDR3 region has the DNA TGTGCCAGCAGCTTGGTAGGGACAGAGACGTGGGAGCAGTACTTC.

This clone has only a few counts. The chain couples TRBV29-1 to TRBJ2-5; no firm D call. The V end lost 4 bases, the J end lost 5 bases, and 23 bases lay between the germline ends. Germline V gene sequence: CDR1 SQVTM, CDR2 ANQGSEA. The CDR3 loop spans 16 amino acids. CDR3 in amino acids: CSVVIESRLSGETQYF. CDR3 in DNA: TGCAGCGTTGTGATAGAGAGCCGATTATCCGGGGAGACCCAGTACTTC.